One and the same sample provided the 28 T cell receptor beta chains below, sequenced in a study of spatial heterogeneity in lung cancer. Each CDR3 protein is one row after TCRdb ran MiXCR on the 5' RACE reads. The sample has 25,000 to 30,000 distinct CDR3 sequences, 7.5% to 10% seen once. Sample time point: sample taken at primary tumor resection. Whole RNA was taken from tumor, nontumor lung or frozen PBMC; it was then sequenced unsorted. The specimen comprised PBMCs, sampled at surgery. These receptors all come from a female donor with early-stage non-small cell lung cancer.

This clonotype was counted many times. The chain uses TRBV5-1 and TRBJ2-1; D possibly corresponds to TRBD1 (6 bases). V dropped 0 bases and J dropped 8 bases, with 9 bases sitting between them. Per the germline V gene, CDR1 is SGHRS and CDR2 is YFSETQ. The CDR3 contains 13 residues. In DNA, the CDR3 is TGCGCCAGCAGCTTGGGGACAGCCGATGAGCAGTTCTTC. Translated: CASSLGTADEQFF. The full variable domain, with the rest looked up from reference TRBV5-1 and TRBJ2-1, is KAGVTQTPRYLIKTRGQQVTLSCSPISGHRSVSWYQQTPGQGLQFLFEYFSETQRNKGNFPGRFSGRQFSNSRSEMNVSTLELGDSALYLCASSLGTADEQFFGPGTRLTVL.

This clonotype was seen repeatedly, ten times or more. The V gene is TRBV29-1, the J gene TRBJ1-4; 8 bases are shared with TRBD1. The CDR3 totals 14 residues. In germline, CDR1 is SQVTM, CDR2 ANQGSEA. The trim removed 5 bases at V and 4 bases at J, leaving 6 bases unmatched. In nucleotides, the CDR3 is TGCAGCGTTTGGGACAGGAGGGATAATGAAAAACTGTTTTTT. Translation: CSVWDRRDNEKLFF.

This clonotype showed up many times. The V call is TRBV19, the J call TRBJ2-1, with TRBD2 matching over 14 bases. CDR3 size: 16 residues. V lost 4 bases and J lost 9; bases outside the gene matches: 8. Germline CDR1 is LNHDA and CDR2 is SQIVND (reference sequence). The chain's CDR3 is CASSKTSGRAAGEQFF. As DNA, the CDR3 is TGTGCCAGTAGTAAGACTAGCGGGAGGGCCGCTGGTGAGCAGTTCTTC.

By share of the sample, this clonotype is medium-sized. V is TRBV27 and J is TRBJ2-3; either TRBD1 or TRBD2 may supply D (5 bases each). The CDR3 extends over 13 amino acids. Germline values: CDR1 MNHEY, CDR2 SMNVEV (reference sequence). V was cut by 6 bases and J by 6 bases, with 13 bases left in between. The CDR3 loop is CASRRDQRDTQYF. CDR3 nucleotide sequence: TGTGCCAGCAGAAGGGACCAGCGGGATACGCAGTATTTT.

Ten or more counts support this clonotype. The chain has TRBV3-1 and TRBJ1-1, with D unclear. CDR1 is LGHDT and CDR2 is YNNKEL in the germline V gene (reference sequence). V lost 7 bases and J lost 1, with 10 bases in between. The CDR3 spans 13 residues. The DNA for the CDR3 is TGTGCCAGCAACCGATCAGGGAACACTGAAGCTTTCTTT. Encoded protein: CASNRSGNTEAFF. Complete variable domain (other parts from reference TRBV3-1 and TRBJ1-1): DTAVSQTPKYLVTQMGNDKSIKCEQNLGHDTMYWYKQDSKKFLKIMFSYNNKELIINETVPNRFSPKSPDKAHLNLHINSLELGDSAVYFCASNRSGNTEAFFGQGTRLTVV.

This clonotype was counted many times. DNA of the CDR3: TGTGCCAGCAGCCGACCAACAGGGAAAGAGACCCAGTACTTC. It specifies CASSRPTGKETQYF. This chain links TRBV7-9 with TRBJ2-5; tentative D call: TRBD1 (6 bases). Between the trimmed V and J ends, which lost 5 bases and 3 bases, there was a span of 13 bases. Germline lookup yields CDR1 SEHNR and CDR2 FQNEAQ (reference sequence). This CDR3 comprises 14 residues.

This clonotype was seen at least ten times. This rearrangement joins TRBV12-3 or TRBV12-4 to TRBJ1-5, with D unclear. Trimming took off 3 bases at V and 4 bases at J, with 10 bases between the two ends. The CDR3 is made up of 14 amino acids. CDR3 nucleotide sequence: TGTGCCAGCAGTTTTGCAGAAGAGAATCAGCCCCAGCATTTT. Translation gives CASSFAEENQPQHF.

This clonotype has only a few counts. The rearrangement links TRBV7-9 to TRBJ1-4, with TRBD1 matching over 10 bases. V was clipped by 4 bases and J by 7 bases; unmatched bases: 6. Germline V gives CDR1 SEHNR, CDR2 FQNEAQ (reference sequence). This CDR3 comprises 15 residues. The CDR3 DNA reads TGTGCCAGCAGCTCGGGACAGGGGAGTCTTGAAAAACTGTTTTTT. It specifies CASSSGQGSLEKLFF.

CDR3 nucleotide sequence: TGTGCCAGCACCTCTGACAGGGGGCGAGACAGAGGGACGAATGAGCAGTTCTTC. This translates into CASTSDRGRDRGTNEQFF. The chain joins TRBV18 to TRBJ2-1; TRBD1 matches 10 bases. The germline V gene encodes CDR1 KGHSH and CDR2 LQKENI. CDR3 length: 18 amino acids. V lost 8 bases, J lost 7 bases, and 20 bases stayed unmatched. The whole variable domain, filled in from reference TRBV18 and TRBJ2-1, reads NAGVMQNPRHLVRRRGQEARLRCSPMKGHSHVYWYRQLPEEGLKFMVYLQKENIIDESGMPKERFSAEFPKEGPSILRIQQVVRGDSAAYFCASTSDRGRDRGTNEQFFGPGTRLTVL.

The chain couples TRBV7-9 to TRBJ1-1, with D uncertain. This CDR3 region has 12 residues. The V gene's germline CDR1 is SEHNR and CDR2 FQNEAQ (reference sequence). Deletions cut 5 bases from V and 10 bases from J, with 14 bases between. Here the CDR3 reads CASSPDGLGAFF. The CDR3 DNA reads TGTGCCAGCAGCCCAGACGGGTTAGGAGCTTTCTTT. The full variable domain, rest sourced from reference TRBV7-9 and TRBJ1-1, is DTGVSQNPRHKITKRGQNVTFRCDPISEHNRLYWYRQTLGQGPEFLTYFQNEAQLEKSRLLSDRFSAERPKGSFSTLEIQRTEQGDSAMYLCASSPDGLGAFFGQGTRLTVV.

This clonotype was seen ten or more times. The chain recombines TRBV6-5 with TRBJ2-3; D is unresolved. V dropped 2 bases and J dropped 1 base, with 7 bases sitting between them. The CDR3 contains 14 residues. Germline V CDR1 and CDR2: MNHEY, SVGAGI. The CDR3 sequence is CASSYQLGTDTQYF. The CDR3 DNA sequence: TGTGCCAGCAGTTACCAGCTGGGCACAGATACGCAGTATTTT.

This clonotype was picked up one time. The V gene is TRBV4-3, the J gene TRBJ1-5; D gene uncertain. From germline, CDR1 is LGHNA and CDR2 YSLEER. The CDR3 spans 15 residues. Trimming took 0 bases from V and 3 from J, leaving 9 bases between them. CDR3 residues: CASSQESGNNQPQHF. The CDR3 nucleotides read TGCGCCAGCAGCCAAGAGTCCGGGAACAATCAGCCCCAGCATTTT.

This clonotype was seen a few times. The rearrangement links TRBV24-1 to TRBJ2-1, with D tentatively TRBD1 (6 bases). The germline CDR1 and CDR2 sequences are KGHDR and SFDVKD. The ends were cut back, 6 bases at V and 0 bases at J, with 11 bases in the middle. This CDR3 has 15 residues. Here the CDR3 reads CATSLGAFSYNEQFF. The CDR3 DNA reads as TGTGCCACCAGTCTGGGGGCGTTCTCCTACAATGAGCAGTTCTTC.

The chain recombines TRBV7-2 with TRBJ2-3; D gene ambiguous. Germline V gives CDR1 SGHTA, CDR2 FQGNSA. The length of the CDR3 is 12 residues. Trimming took 1 base from V and 4 from J, leaving 3 bases between them. The CDR3 nucleotides read TGTGCCAGCAGCTTAGTTGCAGATACGCAGTATTTT. Its translation: CASSLVADTQYF. Based on the CDR3 plus reference TRBV7-2 and TRBJ2-3, the full variable domain is GAGVSQSPSNKVTEKGKDVELRCDPISGHTALYWYRQSLGQGLEFLIYFQGNSAPDKSGLPSDRFSAERTGGSVSTLTIQRTQQEDSAVYLCASSLVADTQYFGPGTRLTVL.

This clonotype was detected ten times or more. The chain joins TRBV2 to TRBJ2-7; the D is unclear. Trimming shortened V by 3 bases and J by 4 bases, and 10 bases separated the two germline ends. CDR1 is SNHLY, CDR2 FYNNEI, per germline. There are 13 residues in the CDR3. CDR3 bases: TGTGCCAGCAGTGATATGACACGGTACGAGCAGTACGTC. It is translated as CASSDMTRYEQYV.

The rearrangement joins TRBV24-1 to TRBJ2-1, with D uncertain. Trimming took off 0 bases at V and 5 bases at J, with 7 bases between the two ends. CDR3 size: 14 residues. Germline CDR1 is KGHDR and CDR2 is SFDVKD. CDR3 nucleotides: TGTGCCACCAGTGATTTGATCGGCAACAATGAGCAGTTCTTC. It is translated as CATSDLIGNNEQFF.

The table lists this clonotype with a few counts. CDR3 bases: TGTGCCAGCAGCAAGGGACGACCGGGACATTCCCCTGAAGCTTTCTTT. Residues: CASSKGRPGHSPEAFF. The chain is built from TRBV11-3 and TRBJ1-1; tentative D call: TRBD1 (6 bases). The length of the CDR3 is 16 residues. Germline V gives CDR1 SGHNT, CDR2 YENEEA. The V gene lost 5 bases and the J gene lost 6 bases, with 22 bases spanning the gap.

There are many counts of this clonotype. This chain connects TRBV6-6 to TRBJ2-3; no clear D. The germline V gene encodes CDR1 MNHNY and CDR2 SVGAGI (reference sequence). The length of the CDR3 is 15 residues. The V and J ends lost 0 bases and 2 bases respectively, with 9 bases between them. DNA of the CDR3: TGTGCCAGCAGTTACTCGAGACATACCACAGATACGCAGTATTTT. This translates into CASSYSRHTTDTQYF.

This clonotype was counted many times. The J gene is TRBJ2-1, the V gene TRBV2; D possibly corresponds to TRBD2 (5 bases). This CDR3 is 14 amino acids long. The V end was cut by 6 bases, the J end by 3 bases, with 12 bases between. CDR1 SNHLY and CDR2 FYNNEI come from the germline V gene. The CDR3 region has the DNA TGTGCCAGCAGGATTCTGGGAGTCTACAATGAGCAGTTCTTC. As protein: CASRILGVYNEQFF.

There are a few counts of this clonotype. The chain uses TRBV6-2 or TRBV6-3 and TRBJ1-2; TRBD1 agrees at 9 bases. The V and J ends lost 2 bases and 4 bases, in that order; junction bases with no gene match: 14. CDR1 is MNHEY and CDR2 is SVGEGT in the germline V gene. The CDR3 extends over 18 amino acids. The CDR3 protein is CASSYPTRGQGSVYGYTF. DNA for the CDR3: TGTGCCAGCAGTTACCCTACCCGGGGACAGGGCTCGGTCTATGGCTACACCTTC.

The chain is built from TRBV9 and TRBJ2-2; D gene ambiguous. The CDR3 spans 15 residues. The germline V gene has CDR1 SGDLS and CDR2 YYNGEE. The V end lost 8 bases, the J end lost 2 bases, and 16 bases lay between the germline ends. In nucleotides, the CDR3 is TGTGCCAGTGCACCGGGCAGGAGTAACACCGGGGAGCTGTTTTTT. Translating it yields CASAPGRSNTGELFF. The full variable domain, with the rest looked up from reference TRBV9 and TRBJ2-2, is DSGVTQTPKHLITATGQRVTLRCSPRSGDLSVYWYQQSLDQGLQFLIQYYNGEERAKGNILERFSAQQFPDLHSELNLSSLELGDSALYFCASAPGRSNTGELFFGEGSRLTVL.

A few counts support this clonotype. The chain recombines TRBV18 with TRBJ1-3; D gene unclear. Germline loops: CDR1 KGHSH, CDR2 LQKENI. V lost 2 bases to trimming and J lost 0 bases, with 11 bases between them. This CDR3 region has 16 residues. CDR3 in amino acids: CASSPAMPDSGNTIYF. CDR3 sequence (DNA): TGTGCCAGCTCACCAGCAATGCCAGACTCTGGAAACACCATATATTTT. Full variable domain (rest looked up from reference TRBV18 and TRBJ1-3): NAGVMQNPRHLVRRRGQEARLRCSPMKGHSHVYWYRQLPEEGLKFMVYLQKENIIDESGMPKERFSAEFPKEGPSILRIQQVVRGDSAAYFCASSPAMPDSGNTIYFGEGSWLTVV.

This clonotype was recorded many times. The rearrangement joins TRBV7-9 to TRBJ2-1, with 10 bases identical to TRBD2. The trim removed 1 base at V and 10 bases at J, leaving 16 bases unmatched. This CDR3 spans 18 amino acids. Germline V lookup: CDR1 SEHNR, CDR2 FQNEAQ (reference sequence). CDR3 sequence reads: CASSLGSGRAGRESEQFF. The CDR3 bases are TGTGCCAGCAGCTTAGGCAGCGGGAGGGCCGGTCGCGAGAGCGAGCAGTTCTTC.

This clonotype has only a few counts. The chain carries TRBV20-1 and TRBJ1-1; 9 positions agree with TRBD1. The CDR3 length is 16 residues. Unmatched junction bases numbered 15, after V lost 6 bases and J lost 4 bases. From germline, CDR1 is DFQATT and CDR2 SNEGSKA (reference sequence). The CDR3 loop reads CSAPHGQGRRFTEAFF. The CDR3 DNA sequence: TGCAGTGCCCCCCACGGACAGGGGAGAAGATTCACTGAAGCTTTCTTT.

This clonotype was observed many times. The chain employs TRBV24-1 and TRBJ2-3; possible D gene TRBD1, 5 bases. The V gene lost 3 bases and the J gene lost 4 bases, with 16 bases spanning the gap. The CDR3 runs to 16 residues. Germline values: CDR1 KGHDR, CDR2 SFDVKD. In DNA form, the CDR3 reads TGTGCCACCAGTGATCGCCCATGGGGCGGAGCAGATACGCAGTATTTT. Translating it yields CATSDRPWGGADTQYF.

This clonotype was recorded many times. The V call is TRBV30, the J call TRBJ2-2; D uncertain. CDR3 size: 12 residues. Germline assignment: CDR1 GTSNPN and CDR2 SVGIG (reference sequence). V was clipped by 2 bases and J by 4 bases, with 5 bases between them. The DNA of the CDR3 is TGTGCCTGGAGTTCTACCACCGGGGAGCTGTTTTTT. The encoded protein is CAWSSTTGELFF.

The chain couples TRBV19 to TRBJ2-1, with TRBD2 matching 10 bases. V was pared by 1 base and J by 3 bases, with 3 bases of the junction left unmatched. CDR1 is LNHDA and CDR2 is SQIVND in the germline V gene (reference sequence). The CDR3 is 16 residues long. DNA of the CDR3: TGTGCCAGTAGTATAGTAGCGGGAGGTAACTACAATGAGCAGTTCTTC. Its protein is CASSIVAGGNYNEQFF.

This clonotype showed up many times. J is TRBJ2-1 and V is TRBV6-1; perhaps TRBD2 as D (6 bases). V lost 3 bases, J lost 7 bases, and 13 bases lay in between. There are 14 residues in the CDR3. The germline CDR1 and CDR2 sequences are MNHNS and SASEGT. CDR3 nucleotides: TGTGCCAGCAGTGACTGGCTAGCGAGTAATGAGCAGTTCTTC. This gives the protein CASSDWLASNEQFF.